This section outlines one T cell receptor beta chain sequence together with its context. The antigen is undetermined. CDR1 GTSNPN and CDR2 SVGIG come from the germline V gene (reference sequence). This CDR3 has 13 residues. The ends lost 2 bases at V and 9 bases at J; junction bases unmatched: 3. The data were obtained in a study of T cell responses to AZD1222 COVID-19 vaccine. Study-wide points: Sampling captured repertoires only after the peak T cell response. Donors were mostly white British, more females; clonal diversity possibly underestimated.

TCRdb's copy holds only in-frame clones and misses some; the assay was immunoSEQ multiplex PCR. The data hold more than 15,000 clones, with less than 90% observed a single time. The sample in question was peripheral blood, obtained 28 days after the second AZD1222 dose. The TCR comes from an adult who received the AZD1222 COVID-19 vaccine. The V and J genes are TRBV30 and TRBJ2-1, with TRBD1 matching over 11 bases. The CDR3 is CAWSLGQGVEQFF. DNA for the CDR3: TGTGCCTGGAGTTTGGGACAGGGGGTTGAGCAGTTCTTC.